The 31 T cell receptor beta chains below come from one sample, sequenced in a study of T cell responses to AZD1222 COVID-19 vaccine. The method was immunoSEQ multiplex PCR; TCRdb's version includes in-frame clones alone and lacks a portion of them. The sample yields fewer than 85,000 clones, 92% seen once. The source was peripheral blood, collected on day 0 of MenACWY control vaccination. These receptors all stem from an adult in good health.

The V and J genes are TRBV6-5 and TRBJ1-6, with D tentatively TRBD1 (6 bases). The V and J ends lost 8 bases and 10 bases respectively, with 18 bases between them. The CDR3 totals 14 residues. Germline V gene sequence: CDR1 MNHEY, CDR2 SVGAGI. CDR3 sequence reads: CASRGQVFNSPLHF. For the CDR3, the DNA is TGTGCCAGCCGGGGGCAAGTCTTTAACTCACCCCTCCACTTT.

The chain recombines TRBV12-3 or TRBV12-4 with TRBJ2-2; D is ambiguous. V was trimmed by 8 bases and J by 3 bases, leaving 4 bases between them. The CDR3 is 11 amino acids. CDR3: CASEYTGELFF. The CDR3 DNA is TGTGCCAGCGAGTACACCGGGGAGCTGTTTTTT.

V and J are TRBV6-2 or TRBV6-3 and TRBJ1-1, with a weak D call TRBD1 (5 bases). The CDR3 is made up of 12 amino acids. The germline V gene has CDR1 MNHEY and CDR2 SVGEGT. V was shortened by 6 bases and J by 5 bases, with 10 bases between the two germline ends. Here the CDR3 reads CASSLRQTEAFF. DNA of the CDR3: TGTGCCAGCAGCCTCAGACAGACTGAAGCTTTCTTT.

The chain couples TRBV7-2 to TRBJ2-2, with a tentative D call TRBD1 (6 bases). This CDR3 contains 14 residues. The V gene's germline CDR1 is SGHTA and CDR2 FQGNSA. V shed 4 bases and J shed 3 bases, with 9 bases lying between them. The CDR3 loop reads CASSSQGYTGELFF. CDR3 nucleotide sequence: TGTGCCAGCAGCTCCCAGGGGTACACCGGGGAGCTGTTTTTT. Looking up the rest from reference TRBV7-2 and TRBJ2-2 gives the full variable domain: GAGVSQSPSNKVTEKGKDVELRCDPISGHTALYWYRQSLGQGLEFLIYFQGNSAPDKSGLPSDRFSAERTGGSVSTLTIQRTQQEDSAVYLCASSSQGYTGELFFGEGSRLTVL.

The rearrangement uses TRBV7-3 and TRBJ2-5, with D tentatively TRBD1 (5 bases). Trimming stripped 2 bases from V and 5 bases from J, with 18 bases between. In germline, CDR1 is SGHTA, CDR2 FQGTGA. The CDR3 is 16 amino acids. CDR3 DNA sequence: TGTGCCAGCAGCTTATCGGGTCAGGGCCATAGGGAGACCCAGTACTTC. This gives the protein CASSLSGQGHRETQYF.

CDR3: CASSPQGMTGANVLTF. In DNA, the CDR3 is TGTGCCAGCTCACCACAGGGAATGACTGGGGCCAACGTCCTGACTTTC. This chain links TRBV18 with TRBJ2-6; D uncertain. V lost 1 base, J lost 2 bases, and 9 bases lay in between. This CDR3 comprises 16 residues. Germline V gene sequence: CDR1 KGHSH, CDR2 LQKENI.

The chain carries TRBV6-5 and TRBJ2-3; no firm D call. With 6 bases removed from V and 4 bases from J, the gap between germline ends came to 11 bases. Per the germline V gene, CDR1 is MNHEY and CDR2 is SVGAGI. The CDR3 is 13 residues long. The CDR3 DNA reads as TGTGCCAGCAGCCCAGCGATATCAGATACGCAGTATTTT. Translated: CASSPAISDTQYF.

The chain has TRBV5-1 and TRBJ2-3; perhaps TRBD1 as D (6 bases). CDR1 and CDR2 from the germline V gene are SGHRS and YFSETQ. This CDR3 has 15 residues. Trimming took 0 bases from V and 0 from J, leaving 8 bases between them. DNA of the CDR3: TGCGCCAGCAGCTTGGATCAGGGGAGCACAGATACGCAGTATTTT. Translation: CASSLDQGSTDTQYF.

The gene calls are TRBV5-8 and TRBJ1-3; a possible D gene is TRBD1 (6 bases). Trimming took 4 bases from V and 0 from J, leaving 14 bases between them. The CDR3 runs 16 residues. Per the germline V gene, CDR1 is SGHTS and CDR2 is YDEGEE. CDR3 residues: CASSDGQPNSGNTIYF. In nucleotides, the CDR3 is TGTGCCAGCAGCGACGGACAGCCTAACTCTGGAAACACCATATATTTT.

This clone occurred once. This sequence joins TRBV6-2 or TRBV6-3 and TRBJ1-5; D perhaps matches TRBD1 (5 bases). Trimming pared 0 bases from V and 9 bases from J, leaving 12 bases between. CDR3 length: 14 amino acids. Germline V gene lookup returns CDR1 MNHEY and CDR2 SVGEGT. CDR3 bases: TGTGCCAGCAGTTACTCGACCGGGGCGCGGCCCCAGCATTTT. Protein sequence: CASSYSTGARPQHF.

V usage is TRBV18 and J usage is TRBJ2-1, with 7 bases lining up with TRBD2. Germline V gives CDR1 KGHSH, CDR2 LQKENI. Trimming removed 2 bases from V and 9 bases from J; junction bases left unmatched: 10. The CDR3 length is 15 residues. CDR3 amino acids: CASSPTGGTHVEQFF. The DNA for the CDR3 is TGTGCCAGCTCACCAACGGGGGGTACTCACGTTGAGCAGTTCTTC.

This sequence joins TRBV29-1 and TRBJ2-7; the D gene is possibly TRBD1 (6 bases). The V end lost 1 base, the J end lost 3 bases, and 10 bases lay between the germline ends. This CDR3 spans 13 amino acids. Germline loops: CDR1 SQVTM, CDR2 ANQGSEA. This chain's CDR3 is CSVEGGRGYEQYF. CDR3 bases: TGCAGCGTTGAAGGGGGCAGGGGCTACGAGCAGTACTTC.

This clone occurred once. The V and J genes are TRBV19 and TRBJ2-7, with a possible D match to TRBD2 (6 bases). The CDR3 extends over 15 amino acids. Germline values: CDR1 LNHDA, CDR2 SQIVND (reference sequence). The V and J ends lost 5 bases and 3 bases respectively, with 17 bases between them. The CDR3 DNA is TGTGCCAGTAGTTTCTCCCCCGGAGGGCACTACGAGCAGTACTTC. Its protein is CASSFSPGGHYEQYF.

V is TRBV5-1 and J is TRBJ2-7; D might be TRBD1 (6 bases). Germline CDR1 SGHRS, CDR2 YFSETQ. V lost 4 bases to trimming and J lost 2 bases, with 13 bases between them. This CDR3 comprises 14 residues. CDR3 DNA: TGCGCCAGCAGCCCGCACCGGGACACCTACGAGCAGTACTTC. This translates into CASSPHRDTYEQYF.

CDR3 residues: CASSFGGSSYGYTF. Written as DNA, the CDR3 is TGTGCCAGCAGTTTTGGTGGGAGTTCCTATGGCTACACCTTC. The gene calls are TRBV28 and TRBJ1-2; D uncertain. Germline values: CDR1 MDHEN, CDR2 SYDVKM. V was shortened by 3 bases and J by 4 bases, with 12 bases between the two germline ends. CDR3 size: 14 residues.

This chain links TRBV6-1 with TRBJ2-7; a possible D gene is TRBD2 (7 bases). The ends were cut back, 1 base at V and 6 bases at J, with 13 bases in the middle. The germline V gene encodes CDR1 MNHNS and CDR2 SASEGT. The CDR3 contains 14 residues. The CDR3 loop reads CASSEEGGTTEQYF. The CDR3 bases are TGTGCCAGCAGTGAAGAGGGGGGGACTACCGAGCAGTACTTC.

This chain uses TRBV6-2 or TRBV6-3 with TRBJ2-5; 14 positions agree with TRBD2. With 5 bases clipped from V and 3 bases from J, the junction kept 8 bases outside the gene matches. Germline-derived CDR1 and CDR2 are MNHEY and SVGEGT. The length of the CDR3 is 17 residues. The CDR3 DNA is TGTGCCAGCAGTCCGGGACTAGCGGGGGAGTTCGAAGAGACCCAGTACTTC. It translates to CASSPGLAGEFEETQYF.

This chain links TRBV3-1 (or the pseudogene TRBV3-2) with TRBJ1-6; 7 nucleotides align to TRBD1. V lost 4 bases and J lost 14; bases outside the gene matches: 17. CDR3 length: 16 residues. The germline V gene encodes CDR1 LGHDT and CDR2 YNNKEL (reference sequence). The CDR3 region has the DNA TGTGCCAGCAGCCCACCGGGGGGACAGTTAACCCCGACCCTCCACTTT. This codes for CASSPPGGQLTPTLHF.

V is TRBV25-1 and J is TRBJ1-2; possibly TRBD1 for D (6 bases). Germline V gene data show CDR1 as MGHDK and CDR2 as SYGVNS. The CDR3 totals 12 residues. The V end lost 6 bases, the J end lost 6 bases, and 11 bases lay between the germline ends. The CDR3 protein is CASRLGGNGYTF. The CDR3 DNA follows: TGTGCCAGCAGGCTAGGGGGTAATGGCTACACCTTC.

This clone was observed once. The chain links TRBV24-1 to TRBJ1-5, with 7 bases fitting TRBD1. The germline V gene encodes CDR1 KGHDR and CDR2 SFDVKD. The CDR3 runs 16 residues. J lost 1 base, V lost 3 bases, and 5 bases had no gene match. CDR3 residues: CATSDKGAPSNQPQHF. In DNA, the CDR3 is TGTGCCACCAGTGATAAGGGGGCCCCGAGCAATCAGCCCCAGCATTTT.

The chain combines TRBV5-5 with TRBJ1-1; D unclear. The V end lost 0 bases, the J end lost 1 base, and 10 bases lay between the germline ends. Per germline, CDR1 SGHKS and CDR2 YYEKEE (reference sequence). This CDR3 has 15 amino acids. The CDR3 loop is CASSLVGPQNTEAFF. The CDR3 nucleotides read TGTGCCAGCAGCTTGGTCGGACCTCAGAACACTGAAGCTTTCTTT.

The chain recombines TRBV7-6 with TRBJ2-7, with TRBD1 identical over 8 bases. Germline CDR1 and CDR2: SGHVS and FNYEAQ. This CDR3 region has 14 residues. V shed 5 bases, J shed 7 bases, and the junction held 10 bases outside the gene matches. CDR3 bases: TGTGCCAGCAGCCAAAGGACAGGGTTTACGGAGCAGTACTTC. Translation gives CASSQRTGFTEQYF.

This chain connects TRBV24-1 to TRBJ2-5; D remains unclear. Germline V gives CDR1 KGHDR, CDR2 SFDVKD. V lost 5 bases and J 2 bases, leaving 11 bases between the germline ends. The CDR3 runs to 14 residues. The CDR3 spells CATSGVGPQETQYF. CDR3 bases: TGTGCCACCAGTGGAGTTGGGCCTCAAGAGACCCAGTACTTC.

The rearrangement links TRBV6-2 or TRBV6-3 to TRBJ2-7, with D hard to call. Germline V gene sequence: CDR1 MNHEY, CDR2 SVGEGT. The V end was cut by 1 base, the J end by 3 bases, with 10 bases between. The length of the CDR3 is 14 residues. The CDR3 nucleotides read TGTGCCAGCAGTTACTTAGGTCTGGGCTACGAGCAGTACTTC. Its protein product is CASSYLGLGYEQYF.

The rearrangement joins TRBV29-1 to TRBJ1-1; D remains ambiguous. CDR1 SQVTM and CDR2 ANQGSEA come from the germline V gene. V was shortened by 8 bases and J by 0 bases, with 10 bases between the two germline ends. The CDR3 covers 12 residues. CDR3 coding DNA: TGCAGCTCAGCCGTCCTGAACACTGAAGCTTTCTTT. It codes for CSSAVLNTEAFF.

The J gene is TRBJ1-2, the V gene TRBV2, with D perhaps matching TRBD1 (5 bases). Germline CDR1 is SNHLY and CDR2 is FYNNEI. The CDR3 has 15 amino acids. Trimming pared 3 bases from V and 8 bases from J, leaving 19 bases between. The CDR3 DNA is TGTGCCAGCAGTGAGGTTAAAGGGCAGGGCCGCGGCTACACCTTC. It codes for CASSEVKGQGRGYTF.

This clone turned up a few times. The gene calls are TRBV6-6 and TRBJ2-5, with D perhaps being TRBD1 or TRBD2 (5 bases each). Germline CDR1 reads MNHNY; CDR2 reads SVGAGI (reference sequence). V was pared by 2 bases and J by 5 bases, with 9 bases between. CDR3 length: 13 amino acids. This CDR3 is CASSYGGTETQYF. DNA of the CDR3: TGTGCCAGCAGTTACGGGGGAACGGAGACCCAGTACTTC.

V and J are TRBV19 and TRBJ1-3; D is possibly TRBD1 (5 bases). CDR3 length equals 15 residues. The V gene lost 6 bases and the J gene lost 0 bases, with 12 bases spanning the gap. Germline V gene data show CDR1 as LNHDA and CDR2 as SQIVND (reference sequence). This chain's CDR3 is CASRLQVGSGNTIYF. The CDR3 coding sequence is TGTGCCAGTAGACTACAGGTGGGCTCTGGAAACACCATATATTTT.

The chain joins TRBV11-2 to TRBJ2-4; no clear D. CDR1 and CDR2 from the germline V gene are SGHAT and FQNNGV. This CDR3 is built from 14 residues. V shed 5 bases and J shed 3 bases, with 11 bases lying between them. CDR3 protein: CASSAPLGKNIQYF. CDR3 nucleotides: TGTGCCAGCAGCGCCCCTTTGGGCAAAAACATTCAGTACTTC.

This chain connects TRBV12-3 or TRBV12-4 to TRBJ2-1; D unresolved. CDR3 length: 11 residues. V lost 3 bases, J lost 6 bases, and 3 bases lay in between. The CDR3 DNA reads as TGTGCCAGCAGTTTTGGCAATGAGCAGTTCTTC. This codes for CASSFGNEQFF.

J is TRBJ2-1 and V is TRBV6-2 or TRBV6-3, with 7 bases that match TRBD2. This CDR3 spans 14 amino acids. In germline, CDR1 is MNHEY, CDR2 SVGEGT. V shed 6 bases and J 4 bases; nucleotides not matched to a gene: 6. The CDR3 loop is CASSPGLGYNEQFF. CDR3 coding DNA: TGTGCCAGCAGCCCCGGACTAGGATACAATGAGCAGTTCTTC.